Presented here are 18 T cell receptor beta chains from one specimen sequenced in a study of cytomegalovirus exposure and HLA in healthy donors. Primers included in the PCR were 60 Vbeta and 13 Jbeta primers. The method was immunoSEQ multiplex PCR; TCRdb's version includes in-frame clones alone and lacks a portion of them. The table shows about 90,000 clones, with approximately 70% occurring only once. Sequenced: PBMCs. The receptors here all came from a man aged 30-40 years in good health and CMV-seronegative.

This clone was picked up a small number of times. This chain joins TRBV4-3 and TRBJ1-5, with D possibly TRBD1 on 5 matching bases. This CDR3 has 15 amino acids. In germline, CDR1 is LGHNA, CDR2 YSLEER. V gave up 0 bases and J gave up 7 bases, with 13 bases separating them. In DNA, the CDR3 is TGCGCCAGCAGCCAAGATCGGGGGGTAGGGCAGCCCCAGCATTTT. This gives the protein CASSQDRGVGQPQHF.

The CDR3 reads CASSPGTSGVYEQYF. The CDR3 DNA reads as TGCGCCAGCAGCCCAGGGACTAGCGGCGTTTACGAGCAGTACTTC. The chain couples TRBV4-3 to TRBJ2-7; 11 nucleotides align to TRBD2. The V gene's germline CDR1 is LGHNA and CDR2 YSLEER. The ends lost 4 bases at V and 4 bases at J; junction bases unmatched: 6. The CDR3 length is 15 residues.

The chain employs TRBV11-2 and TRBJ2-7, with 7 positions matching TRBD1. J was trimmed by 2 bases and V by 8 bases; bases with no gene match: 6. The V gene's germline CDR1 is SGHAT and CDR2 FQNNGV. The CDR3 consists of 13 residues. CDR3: CASRLTGAYEQYF. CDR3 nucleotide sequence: TGTGCCAGCCGCCTAACAGGGGCCTACGAGCAGTACTTC. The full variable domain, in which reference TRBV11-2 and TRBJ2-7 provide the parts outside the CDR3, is EAGVAQSPRYKIIEKRQSVAFWCNPISGHATLYWYQQILGQGPKLLIQFQNNGVVDDSQLPKDRFSAERLKGVDSTLKIQPAKLEDSAVYLCASRLTGAYEQYFGPGTRLTVT.

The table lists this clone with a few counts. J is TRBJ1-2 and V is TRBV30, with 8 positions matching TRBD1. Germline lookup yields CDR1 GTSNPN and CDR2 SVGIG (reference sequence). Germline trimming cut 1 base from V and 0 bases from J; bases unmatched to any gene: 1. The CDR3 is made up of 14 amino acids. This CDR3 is CAWSGTGTNYGYTF. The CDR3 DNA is TGTGCCTGGAGTGGGACAGGGACTAACTATGGCTACACCTTC.

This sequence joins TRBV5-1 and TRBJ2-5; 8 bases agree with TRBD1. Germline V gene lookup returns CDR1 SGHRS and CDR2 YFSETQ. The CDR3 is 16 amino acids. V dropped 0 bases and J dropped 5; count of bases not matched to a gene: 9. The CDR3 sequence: CASSLAGQGPWETQYF. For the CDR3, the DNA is TGCGCCAGCAGCTTGGCCGGACAGGGTCCATGGGAGACCCAGTACTTC.

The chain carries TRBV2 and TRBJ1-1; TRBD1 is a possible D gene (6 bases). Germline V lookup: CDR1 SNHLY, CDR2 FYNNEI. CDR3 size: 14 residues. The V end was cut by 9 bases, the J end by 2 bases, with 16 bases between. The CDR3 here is CASVFGRGNTEAFF. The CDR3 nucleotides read TGTGCCAGTGTTTTCGGCAGGGGAAACACTGAAGCTTTCTTT.

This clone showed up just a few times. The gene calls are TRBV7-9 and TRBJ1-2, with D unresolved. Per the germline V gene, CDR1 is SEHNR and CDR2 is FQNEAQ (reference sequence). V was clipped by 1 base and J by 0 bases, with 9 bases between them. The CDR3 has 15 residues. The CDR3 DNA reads TGTGCCAGCAGCTTAGATACCGGGACTAACTATGGCTACACCTTC. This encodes CASSLDTGTNYGYTF.

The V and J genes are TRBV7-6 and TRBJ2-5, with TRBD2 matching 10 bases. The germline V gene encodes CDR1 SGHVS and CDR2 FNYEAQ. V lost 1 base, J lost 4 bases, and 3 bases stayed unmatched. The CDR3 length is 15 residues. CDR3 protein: CASSLVLAGTETQYF. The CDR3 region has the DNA TGTGCCAGCAGCTTAGTACTAGCGGGGACAGAGACCCAGTACTTC.

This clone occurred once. CDR3 residues: CASSLAGGGETQYF. In DNA form, the CDR3 reads TGTGCCAGCAGCTTGGCCGGGGGGGGTGAGACCCAGTACTTC. The V gene is TRBV5-6, the J gene TRBJ2-5, with TRBD2 matching 8 bases. CDR1 and CDR2 from the germline V gene are SGHDT and YYEEEE. The CDR3 is 14 residues long. V gave up 0 bases and J gave up 5 bases; unmatched junction bases: 3. The complete variable domain, with remaining parts taken from reference TRBV5-6 and TRBJ2-5, reads DAGVTQSPTHLIKTRGQQVTLRCSPKSGHDTVSWYQQALGQGPQFIFQYYEEEERQRGNFPDRFSGHQFPNYSSELNVNALLLGDSALYLCASSLAGGGETQYFGPGTRLLVL.

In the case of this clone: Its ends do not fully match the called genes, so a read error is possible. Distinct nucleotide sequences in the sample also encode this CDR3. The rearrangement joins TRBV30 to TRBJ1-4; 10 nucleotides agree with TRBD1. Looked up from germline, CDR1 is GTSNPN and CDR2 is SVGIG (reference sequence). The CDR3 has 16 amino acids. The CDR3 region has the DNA TGCGCCTGGAGTGTAGGGCAGCGGACAGGGGGTGAAAAACTGTTTTTT. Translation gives CAWSVGQRTGGEKLFF.

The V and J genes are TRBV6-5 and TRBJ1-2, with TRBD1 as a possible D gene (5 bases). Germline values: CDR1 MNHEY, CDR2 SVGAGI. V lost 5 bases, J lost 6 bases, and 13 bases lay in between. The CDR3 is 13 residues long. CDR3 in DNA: TGTGCCAGCAGTACTCAGGGCTATGATGGCTACACCTTC. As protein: CASSTQGYDGYTF.

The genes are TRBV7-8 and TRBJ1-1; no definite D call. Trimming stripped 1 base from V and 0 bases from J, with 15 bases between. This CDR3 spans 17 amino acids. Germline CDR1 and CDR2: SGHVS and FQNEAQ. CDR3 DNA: TGTGCCAGCAGCTTAGAACCCCGGGTACTCATGAACACTGAAGCTTTCTTT. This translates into CASSLEPRVLMNTEAFF.

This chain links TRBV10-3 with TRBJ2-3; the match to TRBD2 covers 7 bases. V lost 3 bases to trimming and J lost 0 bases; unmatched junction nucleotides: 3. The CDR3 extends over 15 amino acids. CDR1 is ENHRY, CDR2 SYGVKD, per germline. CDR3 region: CAISDQGLSTDTQYF. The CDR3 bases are TGTGCCATCAGTGATCAGGGACTAAGCACAGATACGCAGTATTTT.

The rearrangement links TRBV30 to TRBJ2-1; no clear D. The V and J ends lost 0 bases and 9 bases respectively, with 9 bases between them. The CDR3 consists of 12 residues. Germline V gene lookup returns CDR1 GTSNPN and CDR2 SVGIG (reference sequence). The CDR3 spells CAWSVISVEQFF. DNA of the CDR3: TGTGCCTGGAGTGTAATAAGCGTTGAGCAGTTCTTC.

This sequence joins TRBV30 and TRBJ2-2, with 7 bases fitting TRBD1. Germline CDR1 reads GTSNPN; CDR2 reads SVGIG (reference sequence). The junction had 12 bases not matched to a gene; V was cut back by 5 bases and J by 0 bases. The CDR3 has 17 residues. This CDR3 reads CAWLSRDRKANTGELFF. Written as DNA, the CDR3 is TGTGCCTGGCTTTCCAGGGACAGAAAAGCGAACACCGGGGAGCTGTTTTTT.

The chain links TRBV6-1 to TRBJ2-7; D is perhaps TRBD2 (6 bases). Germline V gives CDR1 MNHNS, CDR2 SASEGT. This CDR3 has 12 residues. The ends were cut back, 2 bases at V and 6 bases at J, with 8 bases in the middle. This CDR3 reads CASSELGGEQYF. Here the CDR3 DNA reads TGTGCCAGCAGTGAACTCGGGGGCGAGCAGTACTTC.

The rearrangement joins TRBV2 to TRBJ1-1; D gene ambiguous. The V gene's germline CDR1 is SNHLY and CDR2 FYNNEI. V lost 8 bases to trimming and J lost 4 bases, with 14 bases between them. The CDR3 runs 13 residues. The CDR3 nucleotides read TGTGCCAGCGACCGGGTGAGAAGCACTGAAGCTTTCTTT. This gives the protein CASDRVRSTEAFF.

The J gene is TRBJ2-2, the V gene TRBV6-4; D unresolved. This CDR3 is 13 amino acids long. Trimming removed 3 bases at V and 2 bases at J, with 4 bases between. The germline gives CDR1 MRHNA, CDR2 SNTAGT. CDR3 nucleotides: TGTGCCAGCAGTGAGACTAACACCGGGGAGCTGTTTTTT. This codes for CASSETNTGELFF.